A selection of T cell receptor beta chains follows, all from one sample in a study of T cell responses to AZD1222 COVID-19 vaccine. TCRdb keeps only in-frame clones here, not all; method: immunoSEQ multiplex PCR. Altogether 70,000 to 95,000 clones are present, around 84% being singletons, with the ten largest covering about 6%. The specimen comprised peripheral blood, sampled 28 days after the second AZD1222 dose. Receptors originate from an adult who received the AZD1222 COVID-19 vaccine. The CDR3 runs from the conserved cysteine through the conserved F or W. A D gene is named only where the DNA matches it firmly. A clone size is listed for some rows: how often the clone was seen (once, few, many), or a class if it is expanded.

- TRBJ2-7 TRBV6-1 - TGTGCCAGCAGTGAAACCCACTTCGCCCCCTACGAGCAGTACTTC CASSETHFAPYEQYF
- TRBJ2-7 TRBV9 - TGTGCCAGCAGCACGGACAGCGCTCCCGAGCAGTACTTC CASSTDSAPEQYF
TRBD1 TRBJ1-1 TRBV29-1 - TGCAGCGTCGGGGGACAGATGAACACTGAAACTTTCTTT CSVGGQMNTETFF
TRBD1 TRBJ2-7 TRBV5-6 - TGTGCCAGCAGCTTGCCGGGACAGACAAGGTACGAGCAGTACTTC CASSLPGQTRYEQYF
TRBD2 TRBJ2-7 TRBV3-1/TRBV3-2 - TGTGCCAGCAGCCCAGGACTAGTCGGCTCCTACGAGCAGTACTTC CASSPGLVGSYEQYF
- TRBJ2-2 TRBV6-5 once TGTGCCAGCAGTTACGGGCAGGGGGGGAACACCGGGGAGCTGTTTTTT CASSYGQGGNTGELFF
- TRBJ2-7 TRBV7-8 - TGTGCCAGCAGCTTAGGTCAGGTTGGCTACGAGCAGTACTTC CASSLGQVGYEQYF
- TRBJ2-2 TRBV19 few TGTGCCAGTAGTTTGACTGGCTCGAACACCGGGGAGCTGTTTTTT CASSLTGSNTGELFF
- TRBJ1-1 TRBV7-9 few TGCGAGACCTCCGGAGGGCCGGTTAGGGTTGAAGCTTTCTTT CETSGGPVRVEAFF
- TRBJ1-5 TRBV28 - TGTGCCAGCAGCCCAAGGAGGGGCAACAATCAGCCCCAGCATTTT CASSPRRGNNQPQHF
TRBD2 TRBJ2-7 TRBV3-1/TRBV3-2 - TGTGCCAGCAGCCAAGTCAGTAGCGGGGTCTACGAGCAGTACTTC CASSQVSSGVYEQYF
- TRBJ2-3 TRBV7-2 - TGTGCCAGCAGCTTAGTGCTCACAGATACGCAGTATTTT CASSLVLTDTQYF
TRBD2 TRBJ2-2 TRBV19 - TGTGCCAGTAGTTCCGGGACTACTAACACCGGGGAGCTGTTTTTT CASSSGTTNTGELFF
TRBD2 TRBJ2-7 TRBV29-1 - TGCAGCGTTGAAGACCCCAGCGGGAGAGGTTACGAGCAGTACTTC CSVEDPSGRGYEQYF
- TRBJ1-1 TRBV4-1 - TGCGCCAGCAGCCCTCCTTTACAGGGTTCGGCTGAAGCTTTCTTT CASSPPLQGSAEAFF
- TRBJ1-2 TRBV15 - TGTGCCACCAGCAGAGATGGGGCTAACTATGGCTACACCTTC CATSRDGANYGYTF
- TRBJ1-1 TRBV12-3/TRBV12-4 - TGTGCCAGCAGTGTGACAGTAGTCACTGAAGCTTTCTTT CASSVTVVTEAFF